A selection of T cell receptor beta chains follows, all from one sample in a study of regulatory T cells in long-lasting Graves disease. TCRdb reprocessed the multiplex PCR reads via MiXCR and lists one record per CDR3 protein. The data hold 550,000 or so distinct CDR3 sequences, with more than 10% observed a single time. The same data also contributed to another study, on T cells in Graves' hyperthyroidism and ophthalmopathy.

The starting material was peripheral blood mononuclear cells (PBMCs), obtained at new diagnosis, from a patient treated with antithyroid drugs. The origin of the receptors is a woman aged 25-40 years with Graves disease. Each CDR3 is given with its conserved first and last residue. The order of the fields is D gene, V gene, clone size, J gene, CDR3 length, CDR3 DNA, CDR3 protein. The D gene is left open where the match is weak. Rows may omit the clone size; those that give it use once, few, many or a size class.

NA	TRBV20-1	many	TRBJ2-7	15	TGCAGTGCTAGAGATTATGTGGCGGGCACCTACGAGCAGTACTTC	CSARDYVAGTYEQYF
TRBD2	TRBV13	many	TRBJ2-1	16	TGTGCCAGCAGCCAAAGCATAAGAGCGGGATGGAATGAGCAGTTCTTC	CASSQSIRAGWNEQFF
NA	TRBV27	many	TRBJ2-7	14	TGTGCCAGCAGTTCGTACAGGGACCTATACGAGCAGTACTTC	CASSSYRDLYEQYF
NA	TRBV7-3	many	TRBJ2-2	13	TGTGCCAGCGGGAGAGGAGGCACCGGGGAGCTGTTTTTT	CASGRGGTGELFF
TRBD2	TRBV7-9	few	TRBJ2-1	12	TGTGCCAGCAGCTTCCCCGGGGGGGAGCAGTTCTTC	CASSFPGGEQFF
NA	TRBV6-5	many	TRBJ1-2	15	TGTGCCAGCAGTTACTCGACCGTCGGGATTCGAGGCTACACCTTC	CASSYSTVGIRGYTF
NA	TRBV20-1	NA	TRBJ2-1	16	TGCAGTGCACAACCATCGCGAACCCACTCCTACAATGAGCAGTTCTTC	CSAQPSRTHSYNEQFF
TRBD2	TRBV7-9	many	TRBJ2-1	15	TGTGCCAGCAGCCCCAAAGGGACTAGCGGTAATGAGCAGTTCTTC	CASSPKGTSGNEQFF
TRBD1	TRBV7-9	many	TRBJ2-3	15	TGTGCCAGCAGCTCCCAGGGACAGGTCACAGATACGCAGTATTTT	CASSSQGQVTDTQYF
TRBD1	TRBV30	many	TRBJ2-1	15	TGTGCCTGGCAGGACAGGGGCCGCTCCTACAATGAGCAGTTCTTC	CAWQDRGRSYNEQFF
TRBD2	TRBV7-9	few	TRBJ2-2	15	TGTGCCAGCAGCTTAGCCGGGAGCGGGGCCGGGGAGCTGTTTTTT	CASSLAGSGAGELFF
NA	TRBV19	many	TRBJ1-5	15	TGTGCCAGTAGTATATCGGCCCTTCGGGGGCAGCCCCAGCATTTT	CASSISALRGQPQHF
NA	TRBV9	many	TRBJ1-1	15	TGTGCCAGCAGCCTCGGTTGGGGAGTGAACACTGAAGCTTTCTTT	CASSLGWGVNTEAFF
TRBD2	TRBV5-1	many	TRBJ2-1	14	TGCGCCAGCAGGTCTGCGGGAGGCAACAATGAGCAGTTCTTC	CASRSAGGNNEQFF
NA	TRBV28	few	TRBJ1-5	13	TGTGCCAGCAGTGGGGGGGCGCATCAGCCCCAGCATTTT	CASSGGAHQPQHF
TRBD1	TRBV2	many	TRBJ1-1	14	TGTGCCAGCAGAAAACAGGGGTGGAACACTGAAGCTTTCTTT	CASRKQGWNTEAFF
TRBD2	TRBV27	NA	TRBJ2-1	15	TGTGCCAGCAGTTTTGCGGGAGGGCCAAGGAATGAGCAGTTCTTC	CASSFAGGPRNEQFF
NA	TRBV28	many	TRBJ1-1	16	TGTGCCAGCAGTTCCCTCCGAGTTCGGGGGAACACTGAAGCTTTCTTT	CASSSLRVRGNTEAFF
TRBD2	TRBV19	NA	TRBJ2-1	14	TGTACCAGTAGTATAATGGGAGGGACTAGCGGGAAAGTCTTC	CTSSIMGGTSGKVF
NA	TRBV2	many	TRBJ1-1	12	TGTGCCAGCAGTGAAGCGAGGGAGAGGGCTTTCTTT	CASSEARERAFF
NA	TRBV20-1	many	TRBJ1-5	14	TGCAGTGCTAGAGATTGGTGGGATCATCAGCCCCAGCATTTT	CSARDWWDHQPQHF
TRBD1	TRBV28	many	TRBJ1-1	14	TGTGCCAGCAGTGTCTTGACAGGGAGCACTGAAGCTTTCTTT	CASSVLTGSTEAFF
TRBD2	TRBV6-1	many	TRBJ2-1	13	TGTGCCAGCGGGGATAGCGGGAGCGATGAGCAGTTCTTC	CASGDSGSDEQFF
TRBD1	TRBV19	few	TRBJ2-1	15	TGTGCCAGTAGTAAGCCGGGACAGGGTAGCAATGAGCAGTTCTTC	CASSKPGQGSNEQFF
NA	TRBV6-5	NA	TRBJ1-5	15	TGTGCCAGCAGTTATATGGTCGGTAGCAATCAGCCCCAGCATTTT	CASSYMVGSNQPQHF
NA	TRBV19	NA	TRBJ2-7	13	TGTGCCATTAGCCCCAGCCCACTTCGCGAGCAGTACTTC	CAISPSPLREQYF
NA	TRBV28	many	TRBJ2-1	16	TGTGCCAGCCTACACCACCGGGCGATCTCCCTAGGCGAGCAGTTCTTC	CASLHHRAISLGEQFF
TRBD1	TRBV19	many	TRBJ2-2	13	TGTGCCAGTTGGGACAGGGTGTCCGGGGAGCTGTTTTTT	CASWDRVSGELFF
NA	TRBV5-1	few	TRBJ1-1	15	TGCGCCAGCAGCTTCTCCCAGGGGAGGAACACTGAAGCTTTCTTT	CASSFSQGRNTEAFF
TRBD1	TRBV18	few	TRBJ2-7	16	TGTGCCAGCTCCCGGACCGGGACAGGGAGGACCTACGAGCAGTACTTC	CASSRTGTGRTYEQYF
TRBD1	TRBV20-1	NA	TRBJ2-1	16	TGCAGTGCTTATGACAGGGCCTTCCACTCCTACAATGAGCAGTTCTTC	CSAYDRAFHSYNEQFF
TRBD2	TRBV11-3	many	TRBJ2-1	13	TGTGCCAGCAGCCCCAGGACTAGGAATGAGCAGTTCTTC	CASSPRTRNEQFF
TRBD1	TRBV11-2	many	TRBJ2-7	14	TGTGCCAGCAGCCAAGGACAGGGATTCTACGAGCAGTACTTC	CASSQGQGFYEQYF
TRBD2	TRBV29-1	many	TRBJ2-1	13	TGCAGCGTCCGACTAGCGGAATACAATGAGCAGTTCTTC	CSVRLAEYNEQFF
TRBD1	TRBV3-1	many	TRBJ1-1	16	TGTGCCAGCAGCCCTTGGCAGGGGGCGAAGGACACTGAAGCTTTCTTT	CASSPWQGAKDTEAFF
TRBD1	TRBV18	NA	TRBJ2-7	15	TGTGCCAGCTCACGTGTACAGGGGGTTCGGTACGAGCAGTACTTC	CASSRVQGVRYEQYF
NA	TRBV18	many	TRBJ1-1	16	TGTGCCAGCTCACGCAATAGTCTCGATATGAACACTGAAGCTTTCTTT	CASSRNSLDMNTEAFF
NA	TRBV10-2	NA	TRBJ2-7	15	TGCGCCAGCAGTGAGTTGGGGCAGCGGCGTTACGAGCAGTACTTC	CASSELGQRRYEQYF
NA	TRBV6-2/TRBV6-3	NA	TRBJ2-7	12	TGTGCCAGCAGTTACTCATCAGACGAGCAGTACTTC	CASSYSSDEQYF
TRBD1	TRBV24-1	few	TRBJ2-1	15	TGTGCCACCAGCGAGGGCAGGGGGCATAACAATGAGCAGTTCTTC	CATSEGRGHNNEQFF
TRBD2	TRBV4-1	few	TRBJ2-1	14	TGCGCCAGCAGCCATGGGACTAGCAGCAATGAGCAGTTCTTC	CASSHGTSSNEQFF
NA	TRBV5-4	NA	TRBJ2-2	13	TGTGCCAGCAGCTTTTTTCTCCTGGGGGAGCTGTTTTTT	CASSFFLLGELFF